A selection of T cell receptor beta chains follows, all from one sample in a study of blood T cell repertoires in COVID-19. The method was immunoSEQ multiplex PCR; TCRdb's version includes in-frame clones alone and lacks a portion of them. Of some 80,000 clones listed, over 75% were seen once; the top ten hold roughly 0.72%. Sequences were obtained from peripheral blood. The receptors come from a woman aged 80 or over with acute or convalescent COVID-19. Both conserved end residues are part of each CDR3. A D gene is named only where the DNA matches it firmly. Part of the rows lack a size; the others show once, few, many or a class for expanded clones.

length: 13; D: -; V: TRBV7-9; size: -; J: TRBJ1-6; DNA: TGTGCCAGCAGCTTGGAGGGTAATTCACCCCTCCACTTT; CDR3: CASSLEGNSPLHF
length: 12; D: -; V: TRBV5-8; size: -; J: TRBJ2-1; DNA: TGTGCCAGCAGCTTCGCAGACAGGGAGCAGTTCTTC; CDR3: CASSFADREQFF
length: 14; D: -; V: TRBV18; size: -; J: TRBJ1-5; DNA: TGTGCCAGCTCACCCCGACAGAGCAATCAGCCCCAGCATTTT; CDR3: CASSPRQSNQPQHF
length: 13; D: -; V: TRBV6-1; size: -; J: TRBJ1-1; DNA: TGTGCCAGCAGTGACAGAATGAACACTGAAGCTTTCTTT; CDR3: CASSDRMNTEAFF
length: 16; D: TRBD1; V: TRBV18; size: -; J: TRBJ2-3; DNA: TGTGCCAGCTCTCCCAGGGGGCTGCGGGACACAGATACGCAGTATTTT; CDR3: CASSPRGLRDTDTQYF
length: 14; D: -; V: TRBV10-3; size: -; J: TRBJ1-4; DNA: TGTGCCATCAGTGATGGAGCCCGGAATGAAAAACTGTTTTTT; CDR3: CAISDGARNEKLFF
length: 15; D: -; V: TRBV27; size: -; J: TRBJ1-5; DNA: TGTGCCAGCAGTTTAAGGGGTTATAGCAATCAGCCCCAGCATTTT; CDR3: CASSLRGYSNQPQHF
length: 14; D: -; V: TRBV2; size: once; J: TRBJ2-2; DNA: TGTGCCAGCGGAGGCACAGCGAAGGTCGGGGAGCTGTTTTTT; CDR3: CASGGTAKVGELFF
length: 16; D: -; V: TRBV9; size: -; J: TRBJ1-5; DNA: TGTGCCAGCAGCGTAGGTGATTACTCGGGCAATCAGCCCCAGCATTTT; CDR3: CASSVGDYSGNQPQHF
length: 16; D: TRBD1; V: TRBV7-3; size: -; J: TRBJ2-1; DNA: TGTGCCAGCAGCTTATATGGACAGGGGGCAAGTAATGAGCAGTTCTTC; CDR3: CASSLYGQGASNEQFF
length: 13; D: -; V: TRBV28; size: few; J: TRBJ2-7; DNA: TGTGCCAGCAGTTTACCAGGGGCTTACGAGCAGTACTTC; CDR3: CASSLPGAYEQYF
length: 15; D: TRBD1; V: TRBV5-1; size: -; J: TRBJ2-7; DNA: TGCGCCAGCAGCTTGACCGGGACAGCCCCCACCGAGCAGTACTTC; CDR3: CASSLTGTAPTEQYF
length: 13; D: -; V: TRBV10-3; size: -; J: TRBJ1-1; DNA: TGTGCCATCAGTGATGCCAGTTACACTGAAGCTTTCTTT; CDR3: CAISDASYTEAFF
length: 13; D: TRBD2; V: TRBV5-4; size: -; J: TRBJ2-7; DNA: TGTGCCAGCAGCTTCGGGGGGGGAAGGGAGCAGTACTTC; CDR3: CASSFGGGREQYF
length: 12; D: -; V: TRBV4-3; size: -; J: TRBJ1-1; DNA: TGCGCCAGCAGCCTACCGGGACATGCTGCTTTCTTT; CDR3: CASSLPGHAAFF
length: 16; D: -; V: TRBV5-1; size: -; J: TRBJ2-3; DNA: TGCGCCAGCAGCACGACGCCGGGAACTAGCACAGATACGCAGTATTTT; CDR3: CASSTTPGTSTDTQYF
length: 15; D: -; V: TRBV7-2; size: -; J: TRBJ2-3; DNA: TGTGCCAGCAGCTCGCCCGGGACTCTCTCAGATACGCAGTATTTT; CDR3: CASSSPGTLSDTQYF
length: 12; D: -; V: TRBV28; size: -; J: TRBJ2-1; DNA: TGTGCCAGCAGTTTGCCCTACGATGAGCAGTTCTTC; CDR3: CASSLPYDEQFF
length: 14; D: TRBD2; V: TRBV2; size: -; J: TRBJ2-5; DNA: TGTGCCAGCACCCCAGAGACTAGCGTACAGACCCAGTACTTC; CDR3: CASTPETSVQTQYF
length: 14; D: TRBD1; V: TRBV6-5; size: -; J: TRBJ1-2; DNA: TGTGCCAGCAGTTACATCGACAGGGTCTTTGGCTACACCTTC; CDR3: CASSYIDRVFGYTF
length: 13; D: -; V: TRBV10-3; size: -; J: TRBJ2-5; DNA: TGTGCCATCGGCAGAGGAGAACGAGAGACCCAGTACTTC; CDR3: CAIGRGERETQYF
length: 17; D: -; V: TRBV6-2/TRBV6-3; size: -; J: TRBJ1-5; DNA: TGTGCCAGCGGCCCCCATTTGGGGGCGCGGATCAATCAGCCCCAGCATTTT; CDR3: CASGPHLGARINQPQHF
length: 13; D: -; V: TRBV18; size: -; J: TRBJ1-1; DNA: TGTGCCAGCTCACCGGGAGTACGTACTGAAGCTTTCTTT; CDR3: CASSPGVRTEAFF
length: 15; D: -; V: TRBV7-9; size: -; J: TRBJ1-1; DNA: TGTGCCAGCAGCTTAAACCCTCAGGGGAACACTGAAGCTTTCTTT; CDR3: CASSLNPQGNTEAFF
length: 16; D: -; V: TRBV4-3; size: -; J: TRBJ1-5; DNA: TGCGCCAGCAGCCAAGATCCCGGGGGACGGGGACAGCCCCAGCATTTT; CDR3: CASSQDPGGRGQPQHF
length: 16; D: -; V: TRBV6-2/TRBV6-3; size: once; J: TRBJ2-4; DNA: TGTGCCAGCAGTTATAGGGGGGGGATAACGAAAAACATTCAGTACTTC; CDR3: CASSYRGGITKNIQYF
length: 14; D: -; V: TRBV3-1/TRBV3-2; size: -; J: TRBJ1-1; DNA: TGTGCCAGCAGCCTCACGGGGGGGGACACTGAAGCTTTCTTT; CDR3: CASSLTGGDTEAFF
length: 13; D: -; V: TRBV12-3/TRBV12-4; size: few; J: TRBJ1-2; DNA: TGTGCCAGCAGGGACGACAGCAACTATGGCTACACCTTC; CDR3: CASRDDSNYGYTF
length: 15; D: TRBD1; V: TRBV29-1; size: -; J: TRBJ2-5; DNA: TGCAGCGTTCAAGAGACAGGGGACTACCAAGAGACCCAGTACTTC; CDR3: CSVQETGDYQETQYF
length: 15; D: -; V: TRBV5-1; size: -; J: TRBJ2-2; DNA: TGCGCCAGCAGCTTGGAAGCGGGCGGCACCGGGGAGCTGTTTTTT; CDR3: CASSLEAGGTGELFF
length: 14; D: TRBD1; V: TRBV5-1; size: -; J: TRBJ1-4; DNA: TGCGCCAGCAGCGATACAGGGGGTGGTGAAAAACTGTTTTTT; CDR3: CASSDTGGGEKLFF
length: 16; D: TRBD1; V: TRBV5-1; size: once; J: TRBJ2-7; DNA: TGCGCCAGCAGCAAGGGACAGGGTTTAGGTGACTACGAGCAGTACTTC; CDR3: CASSKGQGLGDYEQYF
length: 14; D: TRBD1; V: TRBV3-1/TRBV3-2; size: -; J: TRBJ1-3; DNA: TGTGCCAGCAGCCAGACAGGGTCTGGAAACACCATATATTTT; CDR3: CASSQTGSGNTIYF
length: 13; D: -; V: TRBV2; size: -; J: TRBJ1-6; DNA: TGTGCCAGCAGTGAGAGCGGAAGCTCACCCCTCCACTTT; CDR3: CASSESGSSPLHF
length: 13; D: -; V: TRBV9; size: -; J: TRBJ1-2; DNA: TGTGCCAGCAGCGATACCCAGGAGGATGGCTACACCTTC; CDR3: CASSDTQEDGYTF
length: 16; D: TRBD2; V: TRBV7-6; size: few; J: TRBJ2-1; DNA: TGTGCCAGCAGACTTACTAGCGGGGTAACCTACAATGAGCAGTTCTTC; CDR3: CASRLTSGVTYNEQFF
length: 15; D: TRBD1; V: TRBV18; size: -; J: TRBJ2-7; DNA: TGTGCCAGCTCACCAAGGCCAGGACAGGGTTACGAGCAGTACTTC; CDR3: CASSPRPGQGYEQYF
length: 12; D: -; V: TRBV5-1; size: -; J: TRBJ2-5; DNA: TGCGCCAGCAGCTCATCCCAAGAGACCCAGTACTTC; CDR3: CASSSSQETQYF
length: 14; D: TRBD1; V: TRBV3-1/TRBV3-2; size: -; J: TRBJ1-3; DNA: TGTGCCAGCAGCCAAGAGATAGGGGGCAACACCATATATTTT; CDR3: CASSQEIGGNTIYF
length: 16; D: TRBD1; V: TRBV5-1; size: -; J: TRBJ2-7; DNA: TGCGCCAGCAGCTGGGGGACAGGGGCGCCTTCGGACGAGCAGTACTTC; CDR3: CASSWGTGAPSDEQYF
length: 18; D: -; V: TRBV28; size: -; J: TRBJ1-4; DNA: TGTGCCAGCAGGCGAAAATGGGGGCAGGGACCCCAAAATGAAAAACTGTTTTTT; CDR3: CASRRKWGQGPQNEKLFF
length: 12; D: -; V: TRBV29-1; size: -; J: TRBJ1-1; DNA: TGCAGCGGAGGACAGCATAACACTGAAGCTTTCTTT; CDR3: CSGGQHNTEAFF
length: 15; D: TRBD1; V: TRBV10-3; size: -; J: TRBJ2-7; DNA: TGTGCCATCAGTCAAATAACAGGGGGCTCCTACGAGCAGTACTTC; CDR3: CAISQITGGSYEQYF
length: 15; D: -; V: TRBV19; size: -; J: TRBJ2-6; DNA: TGTGCCACCCACCCAAATTCGGCTGGGGCCAACGTCCTGACTTTC; CDR3: CATHPNSAGANVLTF
length: 14; D: -; V: TRBV6-2/TRBV6-3; size: -; J: TRBJ1-5; DNA: TGTGCCAGCAGTAAGGGGGGGGTAAGGCAGCCCCAGCATTTT; CDR3: CASSKGGVRQPQHF
length: 13; D: -; V: TRBV2; size: once; J: TRBJ1-5; DNA: TGTGCCAGCAGTGACAGGGGAGTGCAGCCCCAGCATTTT; CDR3: CASSDRGVQPQHF
length: 16; D: -; V: TRBV2; size: -; J: TRBJ2-2; DNA: TGTGCCAGCAGTGGGTTAGGAGGGATGGACACCGGGGAGCTGTTTTTT; CDR3: CASSGLGGMDTGELFF
length: 15; D: -; V: TRBV5-1; size: -; J: TRBJ1-4; DNA: TGCGCCAGCAGCTTGGACTCCGGAGAAGGAGGAAAACTGTTTTTT; CDR3: CASSLDSGEGGKLFF
length: 11; D: -; V: TRBV7-9; size: -; J: TRBJ1-2; DNA: TGTGCCAGCAGCCCTTCAGGGGGCTACACCTTC; CDR3: CASSPSGGYTF
length: 17; D: TRBD2; V: TRBV5-1; size: -; J: TRBJ2-1; DNA: TGCGCCAGCAGCCAATTTGCCGGGACTAGCGGGGTCAATGAGCAGTTCTTC; CDR3: CASSQFAGTSGVNEQFF
length: 13; D: TRBD2; V: TRBV29-1; size: -; J: TRBJ2-3; DNA: TGCAGCGTTTATGGCGGGAGGCTGGATACGCAGTATTTT; CDR3: CSVYGGRLDTQYF
length: 14; D: -; V: TRBV5-1; size: -; J: TRBJ1-6; DNA: TGCGCCAGCAGCTTGAGGGGCAGTAATTCACCCCTCCACTTT; CDR3: CASSLRGSNSPLHF
length: 13; D: -; V: TRBV2; size: -; J: TRBJ2-5; DNA: TGTGCCAGCAGGCAGACTAGGGGAGTGTCCCAGTACTTC; CDR3: CASRQTRGVSQYF
length: 15; D: -; V: TRBV7-9; size: -; J: TRBJ2-1; DNA: TGTGCCAGCAGCCCTCTTGGGGCCGGGGGTGATGAGCAGTTCTTC; CDR3: CASSPLGAGGDEQFF